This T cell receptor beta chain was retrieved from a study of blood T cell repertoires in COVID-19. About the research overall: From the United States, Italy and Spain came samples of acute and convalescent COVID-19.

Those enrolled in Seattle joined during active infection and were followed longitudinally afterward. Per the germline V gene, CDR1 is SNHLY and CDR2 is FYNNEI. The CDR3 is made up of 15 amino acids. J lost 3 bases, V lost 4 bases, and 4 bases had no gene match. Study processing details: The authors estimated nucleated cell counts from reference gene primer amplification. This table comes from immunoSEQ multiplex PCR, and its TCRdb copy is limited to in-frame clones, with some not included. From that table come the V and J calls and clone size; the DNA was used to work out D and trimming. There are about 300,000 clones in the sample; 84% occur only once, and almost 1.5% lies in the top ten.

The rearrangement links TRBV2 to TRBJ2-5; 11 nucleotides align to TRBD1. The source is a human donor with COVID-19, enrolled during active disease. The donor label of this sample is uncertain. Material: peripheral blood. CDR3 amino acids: CASSADRGLEETQYF. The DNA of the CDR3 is TGTGCCAGCAGTGCGGACAGGGGGCTGGAAGAGACCCAGTACTTC.